Below, one T cell receptor beta chain is given with its context. In the authors' workflow: Quantification of nucleated cells was approximated via reference gene primer amplification. TCRdb's copy holds only in-frame clones and misses some; the assay was immunoSEQ multiplex PCR. The DNA gave D and trimming, while V, J and clone size come from that table. The sample includes about 74,000 clones, 80% to 95% of them seen just once. The sample originates from a study of blood T cell repertoires in COVID-19. Sequences were obtained from peripheral blood. This TCR was recovered from a woman between 45 and 65 years old in a cohort sampled during active COVID-19.

CDR3 DNA: TGCGCCAGCAGCTTGCTAAAAGGGGGGGACACTGAAGCTTTCTTT. This sequence encodes CASSLLKGGDTEAFF. The V gene is TRBV5-1, the J gene TRBJ1-1; D may be TRBD1 (6 bases). Germline values: CDR1 SGHRS, CDR2 YFSETQ. V dropped 1 base and J dropped 3 bases, with 13 bases sitting between them. The CDR3 has 15 amino acids.